Shown below are 10 T cell receptor beta chains from a single sample sequenced in a study of blood T cells in healthy people across ages. The authors ran a second PCR of about 7 to 11 cycles using a sample-barcoded 5' primer and a J-beta primer mix. TCRdb passed the 5' RACE reads through MiXCR, listing each CDR3 protein once. The sample holds about 900,000 distinct CDR3 sequences, roughly 48% seen once. Material for sequencing was blood. The receptors were sampled from a man aged 30-40 years in good health.

V is TRBV18 and J is TRBJ2-4; D perhaps matches TRBD1 (6 bases). The J call may be incorrect, as the DNA end agrees better with TRBJ2-7. Germline CDR1 KGHSH, CDR2 LQKENI. CDR3 length: 14 residues. Written as DNA, the CDR3 is TGTGCCAGCTCACCATCACAGGGCTATTACGAGCAGTACTTC. Translation: CASSPSQGYYEQYF.

The rearrangement links TRBV30 to TRBJ2-3; D not resolved. The CDR3 is 17 residues long. V was clipped by 2 bases and J by 0 bases, with 18 bases between them. The germline CDR1 and CDR2 sequences are GTSNPN and SVGIG (reference sequence). CDR3 coding DNA: TGTGCCTGGAGTCCCATCTACCCCAGCATAAGCACAGATACGCAGTATTTT. It is translated as CAWSPIYPSISTDTQYF.

This clonotype occurred many times. The chain is built from TRBV29-1 and TRBJ2-7; 8 nucleotides match TRBD1. The germline V gene encodes CDR1 SQVTM and CDR2 ANQGSEA. The CDR3 runs 14 residues. Germline trimming cut 2 bases from V and 4 bases from J; bases unmatched to any gene: 7. CDR3 nucleotide sequence: TGCAGCGTTGAATTACCGGGACAGGTTTACGAGCAGTACTTC. Its translation is CSVELPGQVYEQYF.

The chain couples TRBV5-1 to TRBJ1-2; no clear D gene. Germline V lookup: CDR1 SGHRS, CDR2 YFSETQ. The CDR3 spans 14 residues. The germline V and J ends were trimmed by 4 bases and 3 bases, with 13 bases remaining between them. The CDR3 loop reads CASSTGSPHYGYTF. In DNA, the CDR3 is TGCGCCAGCAGCACCGGTTCCCCTCACTATGGCTACACCTTC.

The gene calls are TRBV20-1 and TRBJ2-5; 10 bases map to TRBD1. The CDR3 length is 13 residues. Germline V CDR1 and CDR2: DFQATT, SNEGSKA (reference sequence). Trimming removed 6 bases from V and 5 bases from J; junction bases left unmatched: 6. In DNA, the CDR3 is TGCAGTGCGTGCGACAGGGGGCCTGAGACCCAGTACTTC. It translates to CSACDRGPETQYF.

The chain employs TRBV9 and TRBJ2-3; D is unresolved. V gave up 2 bases and J gave up 10 bases, with 17 bases separating them. The CDR3 sequence is 14 residues long. Germline V gene lookup returns CDR1 SGDLS and CDR2 YYNGEE. The CDR3 sequence is CASSVELLSSAQYF. CDR3 nucleotide sequence: TGTGCCAGCAGCGTCGAGCTCCTCTCTTCAGCGCAGTATTTT.

The gene calls are TRBV29-1 and TRBJ2-5; either TRBD1 or TRBD2 may fit D (5 bases each). This CDR3 contains 14 residues. Germline V CDR1 and CDR2: SQVTM, ANQGSEA. Trimming shortened V by 7 bases and J by 5 bases, and 20 bases separated the two germline ends. The CDR3 nucleotides are TGCAGCGCCCGACATGGGACGGGCGGGGAGACCCAGTACTTC. As protein: CSARHGTGGETQYF.

The chain is built from TRBV20-1 and TRBJ2-4; 7 bases line up with TRBD1. The CDR3 is made up of 13 amino acids. Germline V gene sequence: CDR1 DFQATT, CDR2 SNEGSKA (reference sequence). The J segment lost 6 bases and the V segment lost 8 bases, leaving 10 bases of the junction unmatched. This CDR3 reads CSSRKAGGNIQYF. Here the CDR3 DNA reads TGCAGTTCCAGGAAGGCAGGGGGAAACATTCAGTACTTC.

In this sample, this clonotype turned up a few times. One end of the junction varies from germline; a read error may be responsible. This chain joins TRBV20-1 and TRBJ1-1; D ambiguous. Germline V gene data show CDR1 as DFQATT and CDR2 as SNEGSKA (reference sequence). This CDR3 is built from 11 residues. The CDR3 DNA follows: TGCAGTTCTAGTGCGACCCACGAAGCTTTCTTT. Protein: CSSSATHEAFF.

This rearrangement joins TRBV6-5 to TRBJ2-7; no firm D call. Per germline, CDR1 MNHEY and CDR2 SVGAGI. The CDR3 loop spans 14 amino acids. V was trimmed by 2 bases and J by 0 bases, leaving 8 bases between them. CDR3 sequence reads: CASSYKGSSYEQYF. The CDR3 bases are TGTGCCAGCAGTTACAAGGGATCCTCCTACGAGCAGTACTTC.